A single sample gave rise to the 15 T cell receptor beta chains below, sequenced in a study of PD-1 blockade in classical Hodgkin lymphoma (dated by TCRdb to the early 2020s). The method behind the library was the immunoSEQ multiplex PCR assay. TCRdb provides this immuneACCESS table in a form limited to in-frame rearrangements. Some clones are lacking; in checked studies, under half of them reflect an unresolved V gene, and why the rest are absent is not known. The sample table shows tens of thousands of clones, and roughly 80% are seen once. The ten largest clones capture approximately 2.8% of the sample. The intended sense of this specimen's time point label: cycle 4 day 1 (C4D1), after five to seven weeks of nivolumab. Relapse after autologous stem cell transplantation had occurred in all trial patients, and cohorts A, B and C were distinguished by prior brentuximab vedotin exposure. Magnetic negative selection with a Miltenyi CD4+ T cell isolation kit was used to purify CD4+ T cells from thawed PBMCs.

Material: CD4+ T cells from blood, obtained before the fourth cycle of nivolumab. The receptors shown here come from a human donor with classical Hodgkin lymphoma.

The CDR3 DNA follows: TGCGCCAGCAGCTCGGGGGCTAGCGGGGGCCCCTCCTACAATGAGCAGTTCTTC. Translation gives CASSSGASGGPSYNEQFF. This chain connects TRBV5-1 to TRBJ2-1; 10 positions agree with TRBD2. Germline CDR1 reads SGHRS; CDR2 reads YFSETQ. The V gene end was trimmed by 3 bases and the J gene end by 0 bases; junction bases not matched to a gene: 9. The CDR3 has 18 residues. Supplemented by reference TRBV5-1 and TRBJ2-1, the full variable domain reads KAGVTQTPRYLIKTRGQQVTLSCSPISGHRSVSWYQQTPGQGLQFLFEYFSETQRNKGNFPGRFSGRQFSNSRSEMNVSTLELGDSALYLCASSSGASGGPSYNEQFFGPGTRLTVL.

V gene TRBV5-1 combines with J gene TRBJ2-5; D gene ambiguous. With 2 bases removed from V and 2 bases from J, the gap between germline ends came to 7 bases. Germline lookup yields CDR1 SGHRS and CDR2 YFSETQ. The CDR3 is 13 amino acids. The CDR3 region is CASSLTPQETQYF. CDR3 bases: TGCGCCAGCAGCTTAACACCTCAAGAGACCCAGTACTTC.

Comment on this clone: Other DNA sequences in this sample translate to the same CDR3. The rearrangement joins TRBV18 to TRBJ2-5; a weak D match, TRBD1 (5 bases). The CDR3 covers 14 residues. V shed 3 bases and J shed 2 bases, with 10 bases lying between them. In germline, CDR1 is KGHSH, CDR2 LQKENI. This CDR3 is CASSPGRTQETQYF. The CDR3 nucleotides read TGTGCCAGCTCACCCGGACGGACACAAGAGACCCAGTACTTC.

The chain is built from TRBV7-2 and TRBJ2-7; no clear D. This CDR3 comprises 15 residues. The V end was cut by 2 bases, the J end by 0 bases, with 11 bases between. CDR1 and CDR2 (germline): SGHTA, FQGNSA. DNA of the CDR3: TGTGCCAGCAGCTTAACGCCGGTTGTCTCCTACGAGCAGTACTTC. Amino acid sequence: CASSLTPVVSYEQYF. Supplemented by reference TRBV7-2 and TRBJ2-7, the full variable domain reads GAGVSQSPSNKVTEKGKDVELRCDPISGHTALYWYRQSLGQGLEFLIYFQGNSAPDKSGLPSDRFSAERTGGSVSTLTIQRTQQEDSAVYLCASSLTPVVSYEQYFGPGTRLTVT.

The CDR3 sequence is CASSLDWGWTAGNTIYF. The CDR3 bases are TGTGCCAGCAGCTTAGATTGGGGCTGGACAGCTGGAAACACCATATATTTT. This chain joins TRBV11-2 and TRBJ1-3; tentatively, D is TRBD1 (6 bases). The CDR3 is 17 residues long. V was cut by 0 bases and J by 2 bases, with 14 bases left in between. CDR1 is SGHAT and CDR2 is FQNNGV in the germline V gene.

This CDR3 reads CATSRVTGETQYF. The CDR3 nucleotides read TGTGCCACCAGCAGAGTTACGGGAGAGACCCAGTACTTC. This rearrangement joins TRBV15 to TRBJ2-5; D unclear. CDR1 is LNHNV and CDR2 is YYDKDF in the germline V gene (reference sequence). V dropped 1 base and J dropped 4 bases, with 7 bases sitting between them. The CDR3 runs 13 residues. Full variable domain (missing parts from reference TRBV15 and TRBJ2-5): DAMVIQNPRYQVTQFGKPVTLSCSQTLNHNVMYWYQQKSSQAPKLLFHYYDKDFNNEADTPDNFQSRRPNTSFCFLDIRSPGLGDTAMYLCATSRVTGETQYFGPGTRLLVL.

This clone was counted only a few times. V usage is TRBV10-1 and J usage is TRBJ2-7, with TRBD1 matching 7 bases. The germline CDR1 and CDR2 sequences are WNHNN and SYGVQD (reference sequence). This CDR3 has 14 amino acids. V was clipped by 7 bases and J by 3 bases; unmatched bases: 9. CDR3 residues: CASNPRQGYYEQYF. The CDR3 coding sequence is TGCGCCAGCAACCCCCGACAGGGATACTACGAGCAGTACTTC.

CDR3: CASIVPGRNEQFF. CDR3 DNA sequence: TGTGCCAGCATCGTCCCAGGGAGGAATGAGCAGTTCTTC. V and J are TRBV6-6 and TRBJ2-1, with D tentatively TRBD2 (6 bases). In germline, CDR1 is MNHNY, CDR2 SVGAGI (reference sequence). V was shortened by 7 bases and J by 7 bases, with 14 bases between the two germline ends. The CDR3 spans 13 residues.

This clone occurred once. The chain carries TRBV9 and TRBJ1-1, with D uncertain. The length of the CDR3 is 12 residues. V was clipped by 1 base and J by 5 bases, with 6 bases between them. Germline lookup yields CDR1 SGDLS and CDR2 YYNGEE. CDR3 nucleotides: TGTGCCAGCAGCGTAACCGAGACTGAAGCTTTCTTT. This gives the protein CASSVTETEAFF.

V usage is TRBV6-6 and J usage is TRBJ1-3; no firm D call. The V and J ends lost 6 bases and 0 bases respectively, with 12 bases between them. Germline CDR1 reads MNHNY; CDR2 reads SVGAGI (reference sequence). The CDR3 extends over 15 amino acids. The CDR3 DNA is TGTGCCAGCAGCCCGGCGCCGAGCTCTGGAAACACCATATATTTT. It codes for CASSPAPSSGNTIYF.

This clone has only a few counts. The CDR3 DNA reads TGTGCCAGCAGTTACTCGGGACTCAGGGAGCAGTACTTC. This sequence encodes CASSYSGLREQYF. This sequence joins TRBV6-5 and TRBJ2-7, with D maybe TRBD2 (6 bases). V lost 0 bases to trimming and J lost 7 bases, with 10 bases between them. This CDR3 region has 13 residues. The germline V gene encodes CDR1 MNHEY and CDR2 SVGAGI.

The J gene is TRBJ1-6, the V gene TRBV6-1; 7 bases match TRBD1. The germline CDR1 and CDR2 sequences are MNHNS and SASEGT. With V trimmed by 2 bases and J by 5 bases, 6 bases remained unmatched. The CDR3 spans 16 residues. The CDR3 region has the DNA TGTGCCAGCAGTGAACAGGGGGGTTTAAATAATTCACCCCTCCACTTT. Translated: CASSEQGGLNNSPLHF.

This clone has a handful of counts. This CDR3 is also generated by other DNA sequences in the sample. V is TRBV2 and J is TRBJ1-1; possible D gene TRBD1, 5 bases. V lost 2 bases and J lost 2, with 6 bases in between. Germline V gives CDR1 SNHLY, CDR2 FYNNEI. This CDR3 contains 13 residues. Written as DNA, the CDR3 is TGTGCCAGCAGTGAACAGGGTAACACTGAAGCTTTCTTT. This codes for CASSEQGNTEAFF. The full variable domain, its missing parts supplied by reference TRBV2 and TRBJ1-1, is EPEVTQTPSHQVTQMGQEVILRCVPISNHLYFYWYRQILGQKVEFLVSFYNNEISEKSEIFDDQFSVERPDGSNFTLKIRSTKLEDSAMYFCASSEQGNTEAFFGQGTRLTVV.

This clone was recorded only once. The J gene is TRBJ1-4, the V gene TRBV7-2; TRBD1 agrees at 8 bases. The V segment lost 6 bases and the J segment 3 bases; nucleotides outside the gene matches: 6. The CDR3 totals 15 residues. Germline CDR1 reads SGHTA; CDR2 reads FQGNSA. The CDR3 DNA reads as TGTGCCAGCAGGCCAGGGGGCGTCGCTAATGAAAAACTGTTTTTT. Protein sequence: CASRPGGVANEKLFF.

This chain links TRBV29-1 with TRBJ2-4; a weak D match, TRBD1 (6 bases). V lost 3 bases to trimming and J lost 7 bases, with 13 bases between them. From germline, CDR1 is SQVTM and CDR2 ANQGSEA. The CDR3 extends over 13 amino acids. CDR3 residues: CSVESSGENIQYF. The CDR3 bases are TGCAGCGTTGAGTCGTCAGGGGAGAACATTCAGTACTTC.